A selection of T cell receptor beta chains follows, all from one sample in a study of CD8 T cells in ankylosing spondylitis. TCRdb processed the 5' RACE reads anew with MiXCR; each CDR3 protein has one entry. The sample shows 200,000 or so distinct CDR3 sequences, 10% to 15% of them seen only once. The sample was blood, either unsorted or a sorted T cell fraction (not recorded which). These receptors all stem from a female donor with ankylosing spondylitis or in good health (not recorded which). Both conserved end residues are part of each CDR3. D genes are given only for firm matches.

>.|TRBV29-1|12|TRBJ2-7
CSVGGIGDEQYF
>.|TRBV5-6|15|TRBJ2-3
CASSSTGAHTDTQYF
>.|TRBV4-3|16|TRBJ2-2
CASSPNRQADTGELFF
>TRBD2|TRBV5-1|19|TRBJ2-2
CASSFVGLAGGPNTGELFF
>TRBD2|TRBV5-1|15|TRBJ2-3
CASSAGGPLSDTQYF
>TRBD2|TRBV9|15|TRBJ2-3
CASSSGTSGSHTQYF
>.|TRBV20-1|14|TRBJ1-4
CSARDIRGEEKLFF
>TRBD1|TRBV6-5|14|TRBJ1-1
CASSYGDRTTEAFF
>.|TRBV7-2|13|TRBJ2-2
CASSFSGTGELFF
>.|TRBV20-1|13|TRBJ2-7
CSATGTQSYEQYF
>.|TRBV5-1|14|TRBJ2-1
CASGRTDIYNEQFF
>TRBD1|TRBV29-1|16|TRBJ2-7
CSVELRTGTSFYEQYF
>TRBD2|TRBV15|15|TRBJ2-7
CATSGSAGGIVEQYF
>TRBD1|TRBV5-4|13|TRBJ1-2
CASSHIQGKGYTF
>TRBD1|TRBV29-1|13|TRBJ1-1
CSGTRQGRTEAFF
>TRBD2|TRBV9|15|TRBJ2-5
CASSVGAGVQETQYF
>.|TRBV27|13|TRBJ2-7
CASRYRESYEQYF
>TRBD2|TRBV20-1|12|TRBJ2-1
CSVLAGENEQFF
>.|TRBV6-5|11|TRBJ1-1
CASTKGGEAFF
>.|TRBV7-2|19|TRBJ2-1
CASSLAGAGHSSSYNEQFF
>.|TRBV24-1|12|TRBJ2-1
CATSWLGSEQFF
>TRBD1|TRBV19|14|TRBJ2-7
CASRAGTGSYEQYF
>.|TRBV7-6|13|TRBJ2-7
CASSFDEGGEQYF
>.|TRBV20-1|15|TRBJ2-7
CSAFRGGRAAYEQYF
>.|TRBV4-2|16|TRBJ1-2
CASSQKGVGEAYGYTF
>TRBD2|TRBV7-2|15|TRBJ2-5
CASSFGGRGGETQYF
>.|TRBV4-3|13|TRBJ2-7
CASSQVRGGEQYF
>.|TRBV3-1|14|TRBJ1-6
CASSQLDRNSPLHF
>.|TRBV20-1|16|TRBJ2-1
CSARSFGESSYNEQFF
>.|TRBV13|15|TRBJ2-7
CASSSRATRSGEQYF
>TRBD2|TRBV28|19|TRBJ2-1
CASSQPAAGGLKPYNEQFF
>.|TRBV20-1|9|TRBJ2-1
CRPPGMQFF
>TRBD1|TRBV7-2|16|TRBJ1-1
CANSSVTGGANTEAFF
>TRBD2|TRBV5-1|18|TRBJ2-5
CASSLSSGPTVPSETQYF
>.|TRBV28|13|TRBJ1-1
CASSFPHRPEAFF
>TRBD2|TRBV27|14|TRBJ2-1
CASILAGGGNEQFF
>TRBD1|TRBV7-2|14|TRBJ2-1
CASSFPDRYNEQFF
>.|TRBV5-5|15|TRBJ2-1
CASSLGPSPNNEQFF
>.|TRBV7-9|13|TRBJ2-7
CASSLPGDSEQYF
>.|TRBV5-1|14|TRBJ2-3
CASSLSESTDTQYF
>.|TRBV15|17|TRBJ1-6
CATSRVLRSSYNSPLHF
>.|TRBV7-3|13|TRBJ2-1
CASSLLPNNEQFF
>.|TRBV27|15|TRBJ2-3
CASSPWRSYTDTQYF
>.|TRBV7-2|16|TRBJ1-5
CASVPPGTLSNQPQHF
>.|TRBV20-1|15|TRBJ2-5
CSARPRGGAQETQYF
>.|TRBV5-1|17|TRBJ2-1
CASSFHNLPTVLHEQFF
>TRBD1|TRBV5-6|17|TRBJ1-2
CASSAGQGAKNYYGYTF
>.|TRBV28|15|TRBJ2-7
CASSPGVRSSYEQYF
>.|TRBV7-2|14|TRBJ2-1
CASSLRSSYNEQFF